The clone carrying this T cell receptor beta chain was detected only a few times. Antigen: not known. Every molecule of TCR cDNA had its own unique molecular identifier. A single record per CDR3 protein comes from TCRdb applying MiXCR to the 5' RACE reads. The sample contains around 40,000 distinct CDR3 sequences, under 7% of which appear only once. This sample is drawn from a study of spatial heterogeneity in lung cancer. Germline V gene lookup returns CDR1 DFQATT and CDR2 SNEGSKA (reference sequence). Trimming at V came to 3 bases and at J to 7 bases, leaving 5 bases not matched to a gene. CDR3 length: 13 amino acids. Overall study findings and caveats: There were more appearances of ubiquitous expanded tumor TCRs in blood at resection than at follow-up.

Time point reported: sample taken at primary tumor resection. Extraction of whole RNA from tumor, nontumor lung or frozen PBMC preceded unsorted sequencing. The TCR was taken from a male donor with early-stage non-small cell lung cancer. This specimen was PBMCs, taken at surgery. The rearrangement uses TRBV20-1 and TRBJ1-4; TRBD1 matches at 7 bases. CDR3 in amino acids: CSASLTGLEKLFF. The CDR3 bases are TGCAGTGCTAGCCTGACAGGGCTTGAAAAACTGTTTTTT.